This TCR beta chain was captured in a study of long-term antiretroviral therapy in people with HIV. Concerning this clone: Its antigen is still unknown.

Study findings and constraints: Repertoires in HIV (unlike those of controls) had narrower CDR3 length ranges. Clones that had undergone expansion before ART prevailed in the repertoire throughout all time points. Blood, drawn from about 2004 to 2017, may reflect older ART regimens.

It was in the United States that all participants with HIV were treated. An immunoSEQ assay, version v3.0, was performed at survey level. Repertoires were generated with immunoSEQ multiplex PCR, while TCRdb's copy carries only in-frame clones and drops some. The sample consists of 34,000 or so clones, 65% to 90% of them appearing once. This CDR3 comprises 17 residues. With V trimmed by 0 bases and J by 2 bases, 2 bases remained unmatched. Germline CDR1 MGHRA, CDR2 YSYEKL. The sample consisted of unsorted PBMCs, taken about 3.3 years after starting antiretroviral therapy. The chain employs TRBV4-1 and TRBJ2-1; 12 bases agree with TRBD2. The TCR was taken from a man aged 18 to 35 with HIV. The CDR3 DNA sequence: TGCGCCAGCAGCCAAGACCGGACTAGCGGGGCCTACAATGAGCAGTTCTTC. This codes for CASSQDRTSGAYNEQFF.